A single sample gave rise to the 21 T cell receptor beta chains below, sequenced in a study of T cell clonality in common variable immunodeficiency. Profiling relied on immunoSEQ multiplex PCR, and the TCRdb table lists in-frame clones only, not all of them. The profile covers approximately 37,000 clones, none occurring a single time. Sequencing used peripheral blood mononuclear cells. The receptor source for this set is a person between 18 and 75 years old in good health.

This clone was counted many times. With the read ending 3 residues before the CDR3 end, the germline J gene is used to fill in that end. This chain links TRBV2 with TRBJ1-5; the D is unclear. CDR1 SNHLY and CDR2 FYNNEI come from the germline V gene. The CDR3 spans 14 residues. The germline V and J ends were trimmed by 4 bases and 0 bases, with 7 bases remaining between them. The DNA read from the CDR3 is TGTGCCAGCAGTGCCGGGTATAGCAATCAGCCC. Residues: CASSAGYSNQP. The CDR3, in full, reads CASSAGYSNQPQHF.

This clone was seen at least ten times. The chain's CDR3 is CASSLTGGFTGELFF. CDR3 DNA (partial): TGTGCCAGCAGCTTAACTGGGGGCTTCACCGGGGAG. The chain employs TRBV7-2 and TRBJ2-2; TRBD1 is a possible D gene (6 bases). The missing CDR3 end, 3 residues past where the read stops, is filled in from the germline J gene. This CDR3 spans 15 amino acids. CDR1 is SGHTA and CDR2 is FQGNSA in the germline V gene. V lost 2 bases, J lost 4 bases, and 11 bases lay in between.

This clone came up many times. Coverage ceases 3 residues before the CDR3 finishes, and the germline J gene fills in the end. The chain couples TRBV5-4 to TRBJ1-1; 7 bases align to TRBD1. The germline gives CDR1 SGHNT, CDR2 YYREEE (reference sequence). CDR3 length: 13 amino acids. The V and J ends lost 0 bases and 6 bases, in that order; junction bases with no gene match: 2. The covered CDR3 bases are TGTGCCAGCAGCTTGGAGGGGGCCCCTGAA. Translated, it gives CASSLEGAPE. The whole CDR3 protein is CASSLEGAPEAFF.

The table lists this clone with a few counts. A much larger clone differs by one base, so this may be a read error. The read terminates 3 residues ahead of where the CDR3 ends, so the germline J gene completes it. This sample also contains other DNA sequences that code for the same CDR3. The chain recombines TRBV7-6 with TRBJ1-3; a possible D gene is TRBD1 (6 bases). Per germline, CDR1 SGHVS and CDR2 FNYEAQ. This CDR3 has 14 residues. CDR3 DNA, as far as it was read: TGTGCCAGCAGTCCTACAGGGCCTGGAAACACG. The encoded protein is CASSPTGPGNT. The entire CDR3 sequence reads CASSPTGPGNTIYF.

This clone was recorded at least ten times. The CDR3 end is not reached by the read, which stops 3 residues before it; the germline J gene fills it in. The V gene is TRBV7-6, the J gene TRBJ2-1; 7 nucleotides match TRBD2. V lost 4 bases to trimming and J lost 9 bases; unmatched junction nucleotides: 15. The CDR3 length is 16 residues. CDR1 and CDR2 from the germline V gene are SGHVS and FNYEAQ. This CDR3 reads CASSSTPRRDYVEQFF. CDR3 DNA (partial): TGTGCCAGCAGCTCAACACCCAGGAGGGACTATGTTGAG.

This clone has at least ten counts. The CDR3 extends 3 residues past the end of the read, so its final part is completed from the germline J gene. This chain links TRBV19 with TRBJ2-5, with D maybe TRBD2 (7 bases). The V end lost 7 bases, the J end lost 5 bases, and 20 bases lay between the germline ends. Germline-derived CDR1 and CDR2 are LNHDA and SQIVND (reference sequence). The length of the CDR3 is 15 residues. The CDR3 loop reads CASTGMGARGETQYF. The sequenced part of the CDR3 DNA is TGTGCCAGTACAGGAATGGGGGCGCGGGGGGAGACC.

Many counts were recorded for this clone. The sequenced fragment ends 3 residues before the CDR3 boundary, so the rest is inferred from the germline J gene. The rearrangement joins TRBV6-2 or TRBV6-3 to TRBJ2-2; D perhaps matches TRBD2 (5 bases). The CDR3 extends over 14 amino acids. The ends were cut back, 8 bases at V and 3 bases at J, with 13 bases in the middle. Germline lookup yields CDR1 MNHEY and CDR2 SVGEGT. Incomplete CDR3 DNA: TGTGCCAGCTCTAGCCGTCGCTACACCGGGGAG. The encoded protein is CASSSRRYTGE. The CDR3 as a whole reads CASSSRRYTGELFF.

This clone has a count of ten or more. The sequenced fragment ends 3 residues before the CDR3 boundary, so the rest is inferred from the germline J gene. The chain carries TRBV7-6 and TRBJ2-1, with 9 bases fitting TRBD2. Germline trimming cut 1 base from V and 8 bases from J; bases unmatched to any gene: 3. The CDR3 runs to 14 residues. CDR1 and CDR2 (germline): SGHVS, FNYEAQ. CDR3 amino acids: CASSLGGRVDEQFF. The part of the CDR3 DNA that was read is TGTGCCAGCAGCTTAGGCGGGAGGGTGGATGAG.

This clone was recorded a few times. The read halts 3 residues ahead of the CDR3 end, with the missing end drawn from the germline J gene. This sequence joins TRBV19 and TRBJ1-5; 8 nucleotides match TRBD1. The CDR3 covers 18 residues. J lost 3 bases, V lost 4 bases, and 14 bases had no gene match. Germline assignment: CDR1 LNHDA and CDR2 SQIVND (reference sequence). CDR3 bases read: TGTGCCAGTAGTACCCCCGGGGCGGTGCAGGGGGCCAATCAGCCC. It specifies CASSTPGAVQGANQP. From start to end, the CDR3 is CASSTPGAVQGANQPQHF.

This clone was counted at least ten times. The observed sequence ends 3 residues before the CDR3 terminus, with the missing tail filled in from the germline J gene. This chain joins TRBV7-9 and TRBJ1-2, with D hard to call. Trimming cost V 4 bases and J 1 base, with 7 bases left between them. This CDR3 contains 13 residues. CDR1 SEHNR and CDR2 FQNEAQ come from the germline V gene (reference sequence). Incomplete CDR3 DNA: TGTGCCAGCAGCTCCGAGCTTAACTATGGC. Its translation is CASSSELNYG. The CDR3, in full, reads CASSSELNYGYTF.

This clone was observed at least ten times. Sequencing ends 3 residues short of the CDR3 end; the germline J gene provides the rest. This chain connects TRBV7-2 to TRBJ2-5; 8 bases fit TRBD1. This CDR3 contains 12 residues. Germline lookup yields CDR1 SGHTA and CDR2 FQGNSA. After removal of 6 bases from V and 7 bases from J, the junction contained 4 bases not matched to a gene. Here the CDR3 reads CASRGQGLTQYF. CDR3 bases read: TGTGCCAGCAGAGGACAGGGATTGACC.

This clone was seen repeatedly, ten times or more. The CDR3 end is not reached by the read, which stops 3 residues before it; the germline J gene fills it in. The chain uses TRBV4-2 and TRBJ2-5; D may be TRBD1 or TRBD2 (5 bases each). CDR3 length equals 14 residues. The V gene's germline CDR1 is LGHNA and CDR2 YNFKEQ. The V gene lost 0 bases and the J gene lost 5 bases, with 10 bases spanning the gap. The CDR3 DNA, read in part, is TGTGCCAGCAGCCAAGAAGAGGGGATGGAGACC. Amino acid sequence: CASSQEEGMET. The entire CDR3 protein reads CASSQEEGMETQYF.

This clone has at least ten counts. The read ends 3 residues before the CDR3 terminus; that terminus is restored from the germline J gene. J is TRBJ2-1 and V is TRBV19, with TRBD2 matching over 12 bases. From germline, CDR1 is LNHDA and CDR2 SQIVND (reference sequence). The CDR3 contains 15 residues. The trim removed 2 bases at V and 6 bases at J, leaving 2 bases unmatched. The sequenced CDR3 bases are TGTGCCAGTAGTATACTAGCGGGAGGGCTCAATGAG. Its protein is CASSILAGGLNE. The CDR3 as a whole reads CASSILAGGLNEQFF.

This clone was seen at least ten times. The missing CDR3 end, 3 residues past where the read stops, is filled in from the germline J gene. The chain uses TRBV19 and TRBJ2-2, with D possibly matching TRBD1 (5 bases). Germline V gene data show CDR1 as LNHDA and CDR2 as SQIVND (reference sequence). V was pared by 2 bases and J by 3 bases, with 7 bases between. CDR3 length equals 14 residues. The CDR3 bases that were read are TGTGCCAGTAGTATATTACAGGACACCGGGGAG. This gives the protein CASSILQDTGE. The CDR3 as a whole reads CASSILQDTGELFF.

This clone was detected many times. The read finishes 3 residues shy of the CDR3 end, and the germline J gene is used to complete it. V and J are TRBV5-1 and TRBJ2-7; 10 nucleotides agree with TRBD1. Germline trimming cut 4 bases from V and 2 bases from J; bases unmatched to any gene: 3. Germline values: CDR1 SGHRS, CDR2 YFSETQ. The CDR3 loop spans 14 amino acids. The CDR3 spells CASSRGQGAYEQYF. Incomplete CDR3 DNA: TGCGCCAGCAGCCGCGGACAGGGGGCCTACGAG.

Comment on this clone: The read comes to an end 3 residues before the CDR3 does, leaving the germline J gene to fill in the end. The sample has other DNA sequences that encode this CDR3 too. The chain has TRBV7-9 and TRBJ2-3, with 8 bases matching TRBD2. With V trimmed by 5 bases and J by 3 bases, 4 bases remained unmatched. The CDR3 totals 14 residues. Germline loops: CDR1 SEHNR, CDR2 FQNEAQ (reference sequence). CDR3 amino acids: CASSLSGSTDTQYF. Incomplete CDR3 DNA: TGTGCCAGCAGCCTCAGCGGGAGTACAGATACG.

This clone was seen ten or more times. Read sequence stops 3 residues before the CDR3 end, and the germline J gene provides the missing end. The gene calls are TRBV20-1 and TRBJ2-1, with 9 bases fitting TRBD1. This CDR3 is 15 amino acids long. Trimming took 3 bases from V and 4 from J; bases not matched to a gene: 7. Germline values: CDR1 DFQATT, CDR2 SNEGSKA (reference sequence). The CDR3 bases that were read are TGCAGTGCTAGTCGCGGGACAGGGAATTACAATGAG. It specifies CSASRGTGNYNE. The CDR3 in its entirety is CSASRGTGNYNEQFF.

A note on this clone: Read coverage stops 3 residues before the CDR3 terminus; the germline J gene supplies the remainder. The J gene is TRBJ2-2, the V gene TRBV7-9; TRBD2 matches 7 bases. The CDR3 extends over 15 amino acids. Germline CDR1 SEHNR, CDR2 FQNEAQ (reference sequence). Incomplete CDR3 DNA: TGTGCCAGCAGCCTGCCGGCGGGAGCTAATGAAAAG. This encodes CASSLPAGANEK. The full-length CDR3 reads as CASSLPAGANEKLFF.

This clone appeared a few times. The read falls 3 residues short of the CDR3 end, and the missing part is taken from the germline J gene. The chain couples TRBV19 to TRBJ1-2; D remains ambiguous. CDR1 is LNHDA, CDR2 SQIVND, per germline (reference sequence). CDR3 length: 17 residues. Here the CDR3 reads CASSIGITSGDSYDYTF. Incomplete CDR3 DNA: TGTGCCAGTAGTATTGGGATAACTAGCGGAGACTCCTACGAC.

This clone was counted ten times or more. Read data end 3 residues before the CDR3 end; the end is taken from the germline J gene. The identical CDR3 is also encoded by other nucleotide sequences in the sample. J is TRBJ2-3 and V is TRBV7-3, with TRBD2 identical over 9 bases. V lost 5 bases, J lost 4 bases, and 4 bases stayed unmatched. The CDR3 contains 14 residues. In germline, CDR1 is SGHTA, CDR2 FQGTGA. The CDR3 loop reads CASSPTSGSDTQYF. CDR3 DNA, as far as it was read: TGTGCCAGCAGCCCGACTAGCGGATCAGATACG. The full variable domain, its missing parts supplied by reference TRBV7-3 and TRBJ2-3, is GAGVSQTPSNKVTEKGKYVELRCDPISGHTALYWYRQSLGQGPEFLIYFQGTGAADDSGLPNDRFFAVRPEGSVSTLKIQRTERGDSAVYLCASSPTSGSDTQYFGPGTRLTVL.

This clone was seen at least ten times. The read finishes 3 residues shy of the CDR3 end, and the germline J gene is used to complete it. The chain employs TRBV20-1 and TRBJ2-7; D unclear. This CDR3 spans 12 amino acids. V was shortened by 3 bases and J by 1 base, with 7 bases between the two germline ends. CDR1 DFQATT and CDR2 SNEGSKA come from the germline V gene (reference sequence). The CDR3 loop is CSARGSSYEQYF. CDR3 DNA (partial): TGCAGTGCTAGGGGCAGTTCCTACGAG.